This TCR beta chain was captured in a study of shared clonotypes between healthy human individuals. Free of recent acute infections or vaccinations, the donors were healthy HIV-negative adults. Nashville, Tennessee was home to all donors, who were Caucasian adults. The assay was immunoSEQ multiplex PCR, and TCRdb's table has in-frame clones only and misses some. The table shows approximately 980,000 clones, with 60% to 85% occurring only once. V lost 2 bases and J 7 bases, leaving 11 bases between the germline ends. Germline V lookup: CDR1 MDHEN, CDR2 SYDVKM. CDR3 length: 14 amino acids. A word on this clone: What it recognizes is unknown.

Regarding the study as a whole: Deeper or shallower sequencing was expected to change how clonotypes are shared among donors.

Sequenced input: memory CD4+ T cells sorted from blood. Described subset: CD45RA-negative fraction. V usage is TRBV28 and J usage is TRBJ2-2, with a possible D match to TRBD1 (5 bases). The clonotype comes from a man younger than 30 in good health. As DNA, the CDR3 is TGTGCCAGCAGTTTAGACAGTTCTTTCGGGGAGCTGTTTTTT. Translation: CASSLDSSFGELFF.